This entry lists 15 T cell receptor beta chains sequenced from one sample in a study of vaccination and CD4 T cells after COVID-19. Sequenced with the Oncomine TCR Beta short-read assay was DNA taken from cultured CD4+ T cells. TCRdb recomputed calls from the PCR reads with MiXCR, one row per CDR3 protein. The data hold about 23,000 distinct CDR3 sequences, with 30% to 35% observed a single time. These receptors' antigens are unknown. Sample time point: late sampling 161 to 241 days after vaccination in a few convalescent patients. Treatment indicated: approximately 9-day PBMC culture with coronavirus spike peptide pools or control peptides (ViraFEST assay). Sequencing used CD4+ T cells from blood, cultured in vitro, obtained about 7 months after SARS-CoV-2 vaccination. These receptor sequences come from a human donor who had recovered from COVID-19.

The rearrangement links TRBV28 to TRBJ2-7; D not certain. Germline assignment: CDR1 MDHEN and CDR2 SYDVKM. With 2 bases removed from V and 5 bases from J, the gap between germline ends came to 10 bases. This CDR3 is built from 13 residues. Here the CDR3 reads CASSLRARNEQYF. CDR3 in DNA: TGTGCCAGCAGTTTACGGGCTAGAAACGAGCAGTACTTC.

CDR3: CASRLGGVSGNEQFF. The CDR3 DNA sequence: TGTGCCAGCAGACTGGGGGGGGTGTCTGGGAATGAGCAGTTCTTC. V is TRBV28 and J is TRBJ2-1; 7 bases align to TRBD2. Germline-derived CDR1 and CDR2 are MDHEN and SYDVKM. The trim removed 6 bases at V and 7 bases at J, leaving 12 bases unmatched. This CDR3 spans 15 amino acids.

This clonotype was detected a few times. This sequence joins TRBV7-9 and TRBJ1-5; the D gene is possibly TRBD1 (5 bases). V lost 0 bases and J lost 11, with 11 bases in between. Germline V lookup: CDR1 SEHNR, CDR2 FQNEAQ (reference sequence). The CDR3 runs to 13 residues. The CDR3 DNA reads as TGTGCCAGCAGCTTAGCGGGGGGGTCAGCCCAGCATTTT. This sequence encodes CASSLAGGSAQHF.

This clonotype was seen a handful of times. The rearrangement uses TRBV19 and TRBJ2-7; a weak D match, TRBD1 (6 bases). Germline V gene sequence: CDR1 LNHDA, CDR2 SQIVND (reference sequence). The CDR3 runs to 13 residues. The V end was cut by 6 bases, the J end by 3 bases, with 12 bases between. As DNA, the CDR3 is TGTGCCAGTAGGGGGACAAGTGGCTACGAGCAGTACTTC. As protein: CASRGTSGYEQYF.

This clonotype was detected only a few times. The CDR3, as DNA: TGTGCCAGCAGCTTACTAGCGGGAGGACCCTACGAGCAGTACTTC. Residues: CASSLLAGGPYEQYF. V gene TRBV7-8 combines with J gene TRBJ2-7; 11 bases fit TRBD2. CDR3 length: 15 residues. The ends lost 2 bases at V and 2 bases at J; junction bases unmatched: 2. The germline V gene encodes CDR1 SGHVS and CDR2 FQNEAQ.

The chain uses TRBV7-2 and TRBJ2-1; D remains ambiguous. V was trimmed by 1 base and J by 1 base, leaving 8 bases between them. CDR3 length equals 15 residues. Germline assignment: CDR1 SGHTA and CDR2 FQGNSA. Here the CDR3 DNA reads TGTGCCAGCAGCTTAGAGGTGGGGTCCTACAATGAGCAGTTCTTC. This codes for CASSLEVGSYNEQFF. The full variable domain, completed using reference TRBV7-2 and TRBJ2-1, is GAGVSQSPSNKVTEKGKDVELRCDPISGHTALYWYRQSLGQGLEFLIYFQGNSAPDKSGLPSDRFSAERTGGSVSTLTIQRTQQEDSAVYLCASSLEVGSYNEQFFGPGTRLTVL.

V is TRBV20-1 and J is TRBJ2-5; 8 bases are a match to TRBD1. CDR3 length: 14 residues. V shed 2 bases and J 1 base; nucleotides not matched to a gene: 3. Germline assignment: CDR1 DFQATT and CDR2 SNEGSKA (reference sequence). DNA for the CDR3: TGCAGTGCTAGACCGGGGACAGGCCAAGAGACCCAGTACTTC. This sequence encodes CSARPGTGQETQYF.

This clonotype was seen more than once but under ten times. V usage is TRBV2 and J usage is TRBJ2-1; no definite D call. Trimming removed 6 bases from V and 7 bases from J, with 7 bases in between. This CDR3 has 11 amino acids. Germline V gives CDR1 SNHLY, CDR2 FYNNEI. DNA for the CDR3: TGTGCCAGCAGCTACTATAATGAGCAGTTCTTC. Amino acids: CASSYYNEQFF. Full variable domain (missing parts from reference TRBV2 and TRBJ2-1): EPEVTQTPSHQVTQMGQEVILRCVPISNHLYFYWYRQILGQKVEFLVSFYNNEISEKSEIFDDQFSVERPDGSNFTLKIRSTKLEDSAMYFCASSYYNEQFFGPGTRLTVL.

The V call is TRBV7-8, the J call TRBJ1-2; D is undetermined. CDR1 is SGHVS, CDR2 FQNEAQ, per germline. The CDR3 has 12 amino acids. V lost 2 bases to trimming and J lost 3 bases, with 4 bases between them. CDR3 coding DNA: TGTGCCAGCAGCTTATATGACTATGGCTACACCTTC. As protein: CASSLYDYGYTF.

The rearrangement uses TRBV10-3 and TRBJ1-5; no definite D call. Deletions cut 4 bases from V and 3 bases from J, with 7 bases between. CDR3 length equals 13 residues. Germline assignment: CDR1 ENHRY and CDR2 SYGVKD. CDR3 region: CAISAISNQPQHF. As DNA, the CDR3 is TGTGCCATCAGTGCGATTTCCAATCAGCCCCAGCATTTT.

The chain combines TRBV28 with TRBJ1-2; 8 positions agree with TRBD1. This CDR3 has 14 residues. CDR1 is MDHEN and CDR2 is SYDVKM in the germline V gene. V gave up 3 bases and J gave up 3 bases; unmatched junction bases: 3. CDR3 loop: CASSLGRGHYGYTF. Here the CDR3 DNA reads TGTGCCAGCAGTTTGGGCAGGGGGCACTATGGCTACACCTTC.

This chain uses TRBV7-8 with TRBJ2-6; D is ambiguous. Trimming took off 5 bases at V and 0 bases at J, with 11 bases between the two ends. Germline V lookup: CDR1 SGHVS, CDR2 FQNEAQ. CDR3 length: 16 amino acids. For the CDR3, the DNA is TGTGCCAGCAGCCCTGGGAAGCGCTCTGGGGCCAACGTCCTGACTTTC. Its translation is CASSPGKRSGANVLTF.

The CDR3 reads CASKGGRGETQYF. CDR3 nucleotide sequence: TGTGCCAGCAAGGGGGGAAGGGGAGAGACCCAGTACTTC. This sequence joins TRBV6-1 and TRBJ2-5; D may be TRBD1 or TRBD2 (6 bases each). V shed 7 bases and J shed 4 bases, with 13 bases lying between them. The CDR3 spans 13 residues. From germline, CDR1 is MNHNS and CDR2 SASEGT.

This clonotype was observed a few times. V usage is TRBV28 and J usage is TRBJ1-1, with 8 bases aligning to TRBD1. The junction had 7 bases not matched to a gene; V was cut back by 6 bases and J by 4 bases. The CDR3 contains 14 residues. CDR1 MDHEN and CDR2 SYDVKM come from the germline V gene. The CDR3 is CASRQDRAATEAFF. The CDR3 nucleotides read TGTGCCAGCAGACAGGACAGGGCAGCCACTGAAGCTTTCTTT.

V is TRBV20-1 and J is TRBJ2-1; 8 bases fit TRBD1. The V gene end was trimmed by 3 bases and the J gene end by 10 bases; junction bases not matched to a gene: 5. CDR1 is DFQATT and CDR2 is SNEGSKA in the germline V gene (reference sequence). The CDR3 runs 12 residues. Written as DNA, the CDR3 is TGCAGTGCTAGTCGAGGACAGGGCGAGCAGTTCTTC. This codes for CSASRGQGEQFF.